Below, 10 T cell receptor beta chains from the same sample are listed, as sequenced in a study of blood T cell repertoires in COVID-19. Sequencing used immunoSEQ multiplex PCR; TCRdb keeps in-frame clones, though not all of them. The sample holds 200,000 to 250,000 clones, over 75% seen once. Sequencing was done on a sample of peripheral blood. These receptors all stem from a man in his forties with active or convalescent COVID-19.

The chain recombines TRBV3-1 (or the pseudogene TRBV3-2) with TRBJ1-2, with D perhaps TRBD1 (5 bases). Trimming shortened V by 1 base and J by 4 bases, and 13 bases separated the two germline ends. The CDR3 has 15 residues. Germline V gene data show CDR1 as LGHDT and CDR2 as YNNKEL (reference sequence). The CDR3 DNA follows: TGTGCCAGCAGCCAAGCGGGGGAGTACTTCTATGGCTACACCTTC. Its translation is CASSQAGEYFYGYTF.

V gene TRBV24-1 combines with J gene TRBJ1-1, with D possibly TRBD1 on 6 matching bases. Per the germline V gene, CDR1 is KGHDR and CDR2 is SFDVKD. V lost 0 bases to trimming and J lost 1 base, with 14 bases between them. This CDR3 comprises 17 residues. The CDR3 DNA sequence: TGTGCCACCAGTGATTTGCCCCACAGGGTAAGGAACACTGAAGCTTTCTTT. Translation: CATSDLPHRVRNTEAFF.

This rearrangement joins TRBV6-6 to TRBJ1-1; D is possibly TRBD1 (6 bases). The germline V gene encodes CDR1 MNHNY and CDR2 SVGAGI (reference sequence). The ends were cut back, 8 bases at V and 5 bases at J, with 15 bases in the middle. This CDR3 comprises 13 residues. As DNA, the CDR3 is TGTGCCAGCCGTTCAAAGGGGGGGACTGAAGCTTTCTTT. Translating it yields CASRSKGGTEAFF.

This chain connects TRBV2 to TRBJ1-5, with a possible D match to TRBD1 (5 bases). Germline values: CDR1 SNHLY, CDR2 FYNNEI. Trimming removed 4 bases from V and 5 bases from J, with 12 bases in between. The CDR3 sequence is 14 residues long. CDR3 protein: CASSGVAGYQPQHF. The CDR3 DNA reads TGTGCCAGCAGTGGGGTGGCAGGGTATCAGCCCCAGCATTTT.

This chain connects TRBV4-1 to TRBJ1-2; a possible D gene is TRBD1 (6 bases). There are 13 residues in the CDR3. Trimming pared 4 bases from V and 8 bases from J, leaving 14 bases between. Germline CDR1 is MGHRA and CDR2 is YSYEKL. The DNA of the CDR3 is TGCGCCAGCAGCCCCCTGGGGGCGGCCGGCTACACCTTC. Encoded protein: CASSPLGAAGYTF.

This chain joins TRBV6-5 and TRBJ1-5; D call uncertain. Trimming removed 6 bases at V and 1 base at J, with 10 bases between. Germline loops: CDR1 MNHEY, CDR2 SVGAGI. The CDR3 spans 14 residues. The CDR3 DNA follows: TGTGCCAGCAGCCCACGGGTAAGCAATCAGCCCCAGCATTTT. Amino acids: CASSPRVSNQPQHF.

The chain's CDR3 is CASTPGGRTNSGANVLTF. The CDR3 DNA reads as TGTGCCAGCACCCCAGGGGGACGTACTAACTCTGGGGCCAACGTCCTGACTTTC. The rearrangement uses TRBV7-3 and TRBJ2-6; 7 nucleotides align to TRBD1. Per germline, CDR1 SGHTA and CDR2 FQGTGA. The V segment lost 7 bases and the J segment 0 bases; nucleotides outside the gene matches: 12. The CDR3 is made up of 18 amino acids.

This chain uses TRBV3-1 (or the pseudogene TRBV3-2) with TRBJ1-1; D is unresolved. Germline values: CDR1 LGHDT, CDR2 YNNKEL (reference sequence). Trimming pared 1 base from V and 1 base from J, leaving 7 bases between. The CDR3 length is 14 residues. The CDR3 bases are TGTGCCAGCAGCCAAGTCCCCTCGAACACTGAAGCTTTCTTT. Translating it yields CASSQVPSNTEAFF.

The chain combines TRBV2 with TRBJ1-5; no clear D gene. Germline CDR1 and CDR2: SNHLY and FYNNEI. This CDR3 contains 15 residues. V lost 3 bases and J lost 2, with 11 bases in between. The CDR3 spells CASSEGRGGNQPQHF. In DNA form, the CDR3 reads TGTGCCAGCAGTGAGGGGAGAGGTGGCAATCAGCCCCAGCATTTT. Looking up the rest from reference TRBV2 and TRBJ1-5 gives the full variable domain: EPEVTQTPSHQVTQMGQEVILRCVPISNHLYFYWYRQILGQKVEFLVSFYNNEISEKSEIFDDQFSVERPDGSNFTLKIRSTKLEDSAMYFCASSEGRGGNQPQHFGDGTRLSIL.

The V gene is TRBV4-1, the J gene TRBJ1-5; 9 positions match TRBD1. Germline V gene lookup returns CDR1 MGHRA and CDR2 YSYEKL. This CDR3 spans 15 amino acids. V shed 4 bases and J 4 bases; nucleotides not matched to a gene: 5. CDR3 region: CASSRTGQGNQPQHF. The CDR3 DNA sequence: TGCGCCAGCAGCCGGACCGGACAGGGGAATCAGCCCCAGCATTTT.